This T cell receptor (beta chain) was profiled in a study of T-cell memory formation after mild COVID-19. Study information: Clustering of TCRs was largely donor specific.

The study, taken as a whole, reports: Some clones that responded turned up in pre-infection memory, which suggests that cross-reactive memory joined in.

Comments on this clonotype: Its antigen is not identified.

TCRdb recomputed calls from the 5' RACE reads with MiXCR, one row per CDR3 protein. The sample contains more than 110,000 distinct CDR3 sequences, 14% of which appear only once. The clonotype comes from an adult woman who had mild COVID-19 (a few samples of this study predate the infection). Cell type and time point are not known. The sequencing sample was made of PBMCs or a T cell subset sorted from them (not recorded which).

The CDR3 nucleotides are TGTGCCAGCTCACCTCTCTCGTTGGGTCAGGCCTACGAGCAGTACTTC. Its translation: CASSPLSLGQAYEQYF. The V call is TRBV18, the J call TRBJ2-7; D remains ambiguous. CDR1 KGHSH and CDR2 LQKENI come from the germline V gene. Trimming left V 3 bases short and J 2 bases short, with 17 bases between. CDR3 length equals 16 residues.